The 7 T cell receptor beta chains below were found in one sample sequenced in a study of T cell responses to AZD1222 COVID-19 vaccine. TCRdb's copy holds only in-frame clones and misses some; the assay was immunoSEQ multiplex PCR. The profile shows approximately 130,000 clones, about nine tenths of them singletons. The sample here was peripheral blood, taken 28 days after the second AZD1222 dose. The receptor source for this set is an adult who received the AZD1222 COVID-19 vaccine.

Only one count was recorded for this clone. V usage is TRBV6-1 and J usage is TRBJ1-5; D is undetermined. Germline assignment: CDR1 MNHNS and CDR2 SASEGT. CDR3 length: 15 amino acids. V shed 0 bases and J shed 0 bases, with 6 bases lying between them. CDR3 DNA sequence: TGTGCCAGCAGTGAAGCAGGGATTAGCAATCAGCCCCAGCATTTT. Translation gives CASSEAGISNQPQHF.

The V call is TRBV5-1, the J call TRBJ2-7; 9 bases agree with TRBD1. Per germline, CDR1 SGHRS and CDR2 YFSETQ. The J segment lost 3 bases and the V segment lost 2 bases, leaving 3 bases of the junction unmatched. The CDR3 is 14 amino acids. In DNA, the CDR3 is TGCGCCAGCAGCTTACGGACAGGGGACTACGAGCAGTACTTC. Protein: CASSLRTGDYEQYF.

The chain recombines TRBV30 with TRBJ2-3; TRBD2 agrees at 7 bases. The CDR3 covers 16 residues. V trimming: 0 bases; J trimming: 0 bases; junction bases outside the gene matches: 6. CDR1 GTSNPN and CDR2 SVGIG come from the germline V gene (reference sequence). The CDR3, as DNA: TGTGCCTGGAGTGTGGCTAGCGGAGGAAGCACAGATACGCAGTATTTT. Translated: CAWSVASGGSTDTQYF.

The chain couples TRBV5-8 to TRBJ2-5; a possible D gene is TRBD1 (6 bases). The CDR3 is 13 residues long. Germline assignment: CDR1 SGHTS and CDR2 YDEGEE. Trimming took 6 bases from V and 4 from J, leaving 13 bases between them. CDR3: CASKLLGAETQYF. In DNA, the CDR3 is TGTGCCAGCAAGTTGCTGGGGGCAGAGACCCAGTACTTC.

The V gene is TRBV28, the J gene TRBJ1-1; no firm D call. Germline assignment: CDR1 MDHEN and CDR2 SYDVKM. This CDR3 spans 13 amino acids. The ends were cut back, 8 bases at V and 4 bases at J, with 14 bases in the middle. As DNA, the CDR3 is TGTGCCAGCGTCCCGGGAGGTATCACTGAAGCTTTCTTT. Protein sequence: CASVPGGITEAFF.

CDR3 region: CASSLGQGSTYEQYF. The CDR3 nucleotides read TGCGCCAGCAGCTTGGGTCAGGGGTCTACCTACGAGCAGTACTTC. The gene calls are TRBV5-1 and TRBJ2-7, with a weak D call TRBD1 (6 bases). CDR1 and CDR2 (germline): SGHRS, YFSETQ. V was trimmed by 0 bases and J by 2 bases, leaving 12 bases between them. The CDR3 runs to 15 residues.

The chain carries TRBV7-9 and TRBJ1-6; D gene uncertain. The CDR3 covers 13 residues. Germline V gene data show CDR1 as SEHNR and CDR2 as FQNEAQ (reference sequence). V dropped 0 bases and J dropped 7 bases, with 4 bases sitting between them. CDR3 DNA sequence: TGTGCCAGCAGCTTAGCACCCAATTCACCCCTCCACTTT. Protein: CASSLAPNSPLHF.